Listed here are 29 T cell receptor beta chains from one sample, sequenced in a study of cytomegalovirus exposure and HLA in healthy donors (dated by TCRdb to about 2017). The library was made by the immunoSEQ multiplex PCR assay. The multiplex PCR relied on a mix of 60 forward primers for TCR Vbeta segments and 13 reverse primers for TCR Jbeta segments. Here the immuneACCESS table is served through TCRdb, limited to in-frame sequences with V and J called. Missing clones are a known gap in these copies; in checked studies unresolved V genes cover under half, and the rest lacks a known reason. In all, the sample holds more than 150,000 clones, and 80% of those were seen once. In total, the top ten clones hold approximately 2% of the sample. Input material: PBMCs. These receptors were taken from a young woman in good health and CMV-seronegative.

The CDR3 DNA sequence: TGCGCCAGCAGCTTGATCGCGACAGGCGAGAACTATGGCTACACCTTC. Its protein is CASSLIATGENYGYTF. The V call is TRBV5-1, the J call TRBJ1-2; D is possibly TRBD1 (6 bases). Germline CDR1 is SGHRS and CDR2 is YFSETQ. Trimming stripped 1 base from V and 2 bases from J, with 15 bases between. This CDR3 comprises 16 residues.

This clone was seen a handful of times. This sequence joins TRBV6-4 and TRBJ2-3; TRBD2 matches 14 bases. The germline CDR1 and CDR2 sequences are MRHNA and SNTAGT. CDR3 length: 16 residues. With 6 bases clipped from V and 6 bases from J, the junction kept 8 bases outside the gene matches. The CDR3 nucleotides read TGTGCCAGCAGCTTCGGGACTAGCGGGGGTATGGATACGCAGTATTTT. Its translation: CASSFGTSGGMDTQYF.

This clone was observed a few times. The CDR3 bases are TGTGCCAGCAGCTTACAGGGGGCGCGGATCACTGAAGCTTTCTTT. Protein product: CASSLQGARITEAFF. This chain links TRBV7-9 with TRBJ1-1; 8 bases are a match to TRBD1. This CDR3 region has 15 residues. CDR1 is SEHNR, CDR2 FQNEAQ, per germline (reference sequence). With V trimmed by 2 bases and J by 4 bases, 6 bases remained unmatched. Full variable domain (rest looked up from reference TRBV7-9 and TRBJ1-1): DTGVSQNPRHKITKRGQNVTFRCDPISEHNRLYWYRQTLGQGPEFLTYFQNEAQLEKSRLLSDRFSAERPKGSFSTLEIQRTEQGDSAMYLCASSLQGARITEAFFGQGTRLTVV.

A single count supports this clone. V gene TRBV4-1 combines with J gene TRBJ2-7, with D perhaps TRBD2 (5 bases). The CDR3 length is 14 residues. Per the germline V gene, CDR1 is MGHRA and CDR2 is YSYEKL. V shed 0 bases and J shed 7 bases, with 13 bases lying between them. CDR3 bases: TGCGCCAGCAGCCAAGAATTGCGGGTGGGGGAGCAGTACTTC. This sequence encodes CASSQELRVGEQYF.

The chain recombines TRBV6-6 with TRBJ1-1, with 7 bases that match TRBD1. Per the germline V gene, CDR1 is MNHNY and CDR2 is SVGAGI (reference sequence). The CDR3 contains 16 residues. With 0 bases clipped from V and 0 bases from J, the junction kept 4 bases outside the gene matches. The CDR3 nucleotides read TGTGCCAGCAGTTACTCCCAGACAGGGATGAACACTGAAGCTTTCTTT. Translated, it gives CASSYSQTGMNTEAFF.

The chain links TRBV15 to TRBJ2-7; 8 bases match TRBD2. Unmatched junction bases numbered 11, after V lost 0 bases and J lost 4 bases. This CDR3 has 17 amino acids. Germline CDR1 is LNHNV and CDR2 is YYDKDF (reference sequence). The CDR3 bases are TGTGCCACCAGCAGAGATGGAGGGTCTAGCGGGTCTTACGAGCAGTACTTC. This encodes CATSRDGGSSGSYEQYF.

The rearrangement uses TRBV30 and TRBJ1-5, with 7 bases identical to TRBD1. The V gene's germline CDR1 is GTSNPN and CDR2 SVGIG (reference sequence). V dropped 2 bases and J dropped 3; count of bases not matched to a gene: 7. CDR3 length equals 15 residues. The CDR3 bases are TGTGCCTGGAGTTACGCAGGGGGAAACAATCAGCCCCAGCATTTT. This sequence encodes CAWSYAGGNNQPQHF.

This clone has just a few counts. This chain joins TRBV6-5 and TRBJ1-5; no firm D call. Germline loops: CDR1 MNHEY, CDR2 SVGAGI. V lost 4 bases, J lost 0 bases, and 10 bases lay in between. The CDR3 sequence is 15 residues long. In DNA form, the CDR3 reads TGTGCCAGCAGTTCTAGGGAGGATAGCAATCAGCCCCAGCATTTT. Its protein is CASSSREDSNQPQHF.

V is TRBV25-1 and J is TRBJ1-5; no clear D. Trimming left V 8 bases short and J 3 bases short, with 14 bases between. CDR3 length equals 14 residues. CDR1 is MGHDK, CDR2 SYGVNS, per germline. The CDR3 bases are TGTGCCAGCGGGGTGGGCGGGGTCAATCAGCCCCAGCATTTT. Protein: CASGVGGVNQPQHF.

V usage is TRBV11-2 and J usage is TRBJ1-6; D unclear. Germline V gene data show CDR1 as SGHAT and CDR2 as FQNNGV. The V end was cut by 0 bases, the J end by 7 bases, with 13 bases between. The CDR3 runs to 16 residues. CDR3 protein: CASSLDVGRGNSPLHF. The CDR3 bases are TGTGCCAGCAGCTTAGATGTCGGACGCGGGAATTCACCCCTCCACTTT.

The chain is built from TRBV7-2 and TRBJ2-5, with TRBD2 matching over 11 bases. There are 16 residues in the CDR3. Germline values: CDR1 SGHTA, CDR2 FQGNSA. V was pared by 4 bases and J by 5 bases, with 9 bases of the junction left unmatched. CDR3 coding DNA: TGTGCCAGCAGCTGGGGCTGGGGACTAGCGGCCGAGACCCAGTACTTC. Its translation: CASSWGWGLAAETQYF.

The chain links TRBV18 to TRBJ1-6; 7 bases are a match to TRBD1. The CDR3 extends over 14 amino acids. Trimming cost V 3 bases and J 7 bases; bases outside gene matches: 3. Germline V gene data show CDR1 as KGHSH and CDR2 as LQKENI. CDR3: CASSPGQLNSPLHF. DNA for the CDR3: TGTGCCAGCTCACCGGGACAGCTAAATTCACCCCTCCACTTT.

The chain couples TRBV6-1 to TRBJ1-1; weak D call: TRBD1 (6 bases). CDR1 and CDR2 (germline): MNHNS, SASEGT. The CDR3 extends over 15 amino acids. V was trimmed by 6 bases and J by 1 base, leaving 15 bases between them. The CDR3 DNA follows: TGTGCCAGCAGCCCTCCAACAGGGAAGAACACTGAAGCTTTCTTT. Encoded protein: CASSPPTGKNTEAFF.

The chain carries TRBV9 and TRBJ2-3, with 13 bases identical to TRBD2. Germline-derived CDR1 and CDR2 are SGDLS and YYNGEE. V lost 2 bases, J lost 2 bases, and 2 bases stayed unmatched. The CDR3 consists of 16 residues. As DNA, the CDR3 is TGTGCCAGCAGCGTCGGACTAGCGGGGGTCACAGATACGCAGTATTTT. Its protein is CASSVGLAGVTDTQYF.

The chain is built from TRBV7-2 and TRBJ1-2, with TRBD1 identical over 8 bases. J gave up 8 bases and V 1 base, and 15 bases lay outside the gene matches. CDR3 length: 17 residues. Germline lookup yields CDR1 SGHTA and CDR2 FQGNSA. This chain's CDR3 is CASSLEEAGGFGEGYTF. The CDR3 DNA sequence: TGTGCCAGCAGCTTAGAAGAGGCAGGGGGCTTCGGGGAGGGCTACACCTTC. The entire variable domain, with the rest obtained from reference TRBV7-2 and TRBJ1-2, is as follows: GAGVSQSPSNKVTEKGKDVELRCDPISGHTALYWYRQSLGQGLEFLIYFQGNSAPDKSGLPSDRFSAERTGGSVSTLTIQRTQQEDSAVYLCASSLEEAGGFGEGYTFGSGTRLTVV.

The J gene is TRBJ1-1, the V gene TRBV7-8; the match to TRBD1 covers 9 bases. The CDR3 runs 16 residues. V dropped 2 bases and J dropped 2; count of bases not matched to a gene: 6. CDR1 is SGHVS and CDR2 is FQNEAQ in the germline V gene. CDR3 in amino acids: CASSLMTGGGNTEAFF. The CDR3 DNA reads TGTGCCAGCAGCTTAATGACAGGGGGAGGTAACACTGAAGCTTTCTTT. The variable domain in full, with the rest retrieved from reference TRBV7-8 and TRBJ1-1, is GAGVSQSPRYKVAKRGQDVALRCDPISGHVSLFWYQQALGQGPEFLTYFQNEAQLDKSGLPSDRFFAERPEGSVSTLKIQRTQQEDSAVYLCASSLMTGGGNTEAFFGQGTRLTVV.

Concerning this clone itself: At one end the junction does not follow the germline gene, possibly because of a read error. The chain links TRBV4-2 to TRBJ2-3; no reliable D call. Germline V gene sequence: CDR1 LGHNA, CDR2 YNFKEQ. This CDR3 contains 13 residues. CDR3 in amino acids: CASSQGIPDAQYF. The CDR3 coding sequence is TGTGCCAGCAGCCAAGGAATCCCAGATGCGCAGTATTTT.

The chain combines TRBV7-9 with TRBJ2-2, with 9 bases aligning to TRBD1. V trimming: 10 bases; J trimming: 8 bases; junction bases outside the gene matches: 17. The germline V gene has CDR1 SEHNR and CDR2 FQNEAQ (reference sequence). This CDR3 region has 16 residues. In DNA, the CDR3 is TGTGCCACCTTAGGGCCGGGACAGGGATTTTCAGGGGAGCTGTTTTTT. This sequence encodes CATLGPGQGFSGELFF.

The rearrangement uses TRBV27 and TRBJ2-7; TRBD1 matches at 9 bases. Germline V gene data show CDR1 as MNHEY and CDR2 as SMNVEV (reference sequence). CDR3 length: 15 residues. V was clipped by 4 bases and J by 5 bases; unmatched bases: 9. CDR3 nucleotides: TGTGCCAGCAGTTACCGACCGGGACAGGGCCACGAGCAGTACTTC. It is translated as CASSYRPGQGHEQYF.

V is TRBV7-9 and J is TRBJ2-7; possibly TRBD1 for D (6 bases). CDR1 and CDR2 from the germline V gene are SEHNR and FQNEAQ (reference sequence). The germline V and J ends were trimmed by 1 base and 2 bases, with 12 bases remaining between them. CDR3 length equals 15 residues. The CDR3 protein is CASSLGAGVTYEQYF. For the CDR3, the DNA is TGTGCCAGCAGCTTAGGGGCAGGGGTCACCTACGAGCAGTACTTC. Together with reference TRBV7-9 and TRBJ2-7, the CDR3 gives the full variable domain: DTGVSQNPRHKITKRGQNVTFRCDPISEHNRLYWYRQTLGQGPEFLTYFQNEAQLEKSRLLSDRFSAERPKGSFSTLEIQRTEQGDSAMYLCASSLGAGVTYEQYFGPGTRLTVT.

The sample holds one count of this clone. The chain recombines TRBV9 with TRBJ2-7, with TRBD2 identical over 8 bases. The length of the CDR3 is 15 residues. Germline loops: CDR1 SGDLS, CDR2 YYNGEE. The V and J ends lost 4 bases and 3 bases, in that order; junction bases with no gene match: 9. DNA of the CDR3: TGTGCCAGCAGCCAAACCCAGGCGGGGGGCTACGAGCAGTACTTC. Protein: CASSQTQAGGYEQYF.

This clone was recorded once. The chain carries TRBV14 and TRBJ1-4; tentatively, D is TRBD1 (5 bases). Between the trimmed V and J ends, which lost 0 bases and 7 bases, there was a span of 9 bases. Germline lookup yields CDR1 SGHDN and CDR2 FVKESK. The CDR3 length is 14 residues. The CDR3 DNA follows: TGTGCCAGCAGCCAAGATTGGGGCGGTGAAAAACTGTTTTTT. It yields the protein CASSQDWGGEKLFF.

This chain connects TRBV6-4 to TRBJ1-6; 8 bases are shared with TRBD1. The length of the CDR3 is 20 residues. Germline V gene data show CDR1 as MRHNA and CDR2 as SNTAGT. The J segment lost 0 bases and the V segment lost 5 bases, leaving 15 bases of the junction unmatched. CDR3 in DNA: TGTGCCAGCAGTCCTACTCCGACAGGGGCCTCCAGCTCCTATAATTCACCCCTCCACTTT. This encodes CASSPTPTGASSSYNSPLHF.

Worth noting for this clone: Mismatch with germline at one junction end may stem from a read error. The CDR3 spells CASSLAPSSYNEQFF. CDR3 nucleotides: TGTGCCAGCAGTTTAGCGCCCAGCTCCTACAATGAGCAGTTCTTC. The genes are TRBV7-2 and TRBJ2-1; D is perhaps TRBD2 (5 bases). Germline assignment: CDR1 SGHTA and CDR2 FQGNSA. This CDR3 has 15 residues.

V gene TRBV19 combines with J gene TRBJ1-1, with 7 nucleotides matching TRBD1. The CDR3 has 15 amino acids. Germline-derived CDR1 and CDR2 are LNHDA and SQIVND (reference sequence). The junction had 16 bases not matched to a gene; V was cut back by 9 bases and J by 6 bases. In nucleotides, the CDR3 is TGTGCCAGCGAGAAAGAAAGTAGACAGGGCGCTGAAGCTTTCTTT. Its translation: CASEKESRQGAEAFF.

The chain joins TRBV30 to TRBJ1-2; D might be TRBD1 (5 bases). The CDR3 is made up of 16 amino acids. Germline CDR1 is GTSNPN and CDR2 is SVGIG (reference sequence). The V end was cut by 5 bases, the J end by 2 bases, with 21 bases between. The CDR3: CAWVWTPYEKNYGYTF. CDR3 nucleotides: TGTGCCTGGGTATGGACACCCTACGAGAAAAACTATGGCTACACCTTC.

The genes are TRBV5-5 and TRBJ1-2, with D possibly being TRBD1 (6 bases). V dropped 5 bases and J dropped 1 base, with 21 bases sitting between them. This CDR3 has 17 amino acids. Germline CDR1 SGHKS, CDR2 YYEKEE (reference sequence). CDR3 sequence (DNA): TGTGCCAGCAGGCTTCAGGACAGTGCCTCTTTTAACTATGGCTACACCTTC. This gives the protein CASRLQDSASFNYGYTF. Supplemented by reference TRBV5-5 and TRBJ1-2, the full variable domain reads DAGVTQSPTHLIKTRGQQVTLRCSPISGHKSVSWYQQVLGQGPQFIFQYYEKEERGRGNFPDRFSARQFPNYSSELNVNALLLGDSALYLCASRLQDSASFNYGYTFGSGTRLTVV.

This clone was observed a few times. The chain uses TRBV5-1 and TRBJ1-2, with 11 nucleotides matching TRBD1. Germline V gene data show CDR1 as SGHRS and CDR2 as YFSETQ. The CDR3 runs to 15 residues. Losses at the gene ends were 3 bases for V and 8 bases for J; bases not matched to a gene: 9. The DNA of the CDR3 is TGCGCCAGCAGCTCCGACGGGGACAGGGGGTTAGGCTACACCTTC. It yields the protein CASSSDGDRGLGYTF.

J is TRBJ1-3 and V is TRBV5-1; possibly TRBD1 for D (5 bases). Per germline, CDR1 SGHRS and CDR2 YFSETQ. Deletions cut 0 bases from V and 0 bases from J, with 10 bases between. This CDR3 is built from 16 residues. The CDR3 region has the DNA TGCGCCAGCAGCTTGGCGGAGGGGTTCTCTGGAAACACCATATATTTT. It translates to CASSLAEGFSGNTIYF.